There are many counts of the clone carrying this T cell receptor beta chain. The sample is drawn from a study of identical twins. Unique molecular identifiers were present on the cDNA, which also gained a universal primer site by template switching. MiXCR was run by TCRdb on the 5' RACE reads, yielding one entry per CDR3 protein. The data show over 600,000 distinct CDR3 sequences, over 20% seen once. The CDR3 covers 15 residues. V lost 5 bases to trimming and J lost 5 bases; unmatched junction nucleotides: 10. Germline V gene sequence: CDR1 DFQATT, CDR2 SNEGSKA (reference sequence). The sample was also linked to a second study, of T cells expressing NK-cell markers. That work contributes: Each TCR beta repertoire originated in sorted T cells that were CD3+CD56+NKG2C+, CD3+CD56+NKG2C- or CD3+CD56-NKG2C+. A handful of donors showed these clonotypes also leading the CD3+CD56-NKG2C+ fraction.

The sequence derives from a woman younger than 35 in good health. The chain combines TRBV20-1 with TRBJ2-2; TRBD2 agrees at 8 bases. The source material was PBMCs. Here the CDR3 DNA reads TGCAGTGCTTTGCGCCGCGGCGGGAGGACCGGGGAGCTGTTTTTT. Translating it yields CSALRRGGRTGELFF.